The rows below give T cell receptor beta chains drawn from one sample of a study of T-cell memory formation after mild COVID-19. TCRdb itself ran the 5' RACE reads through MiXCR, one entry per CDR3 protein. The sample records 150,000 or so distinct CDR3 sequences, 31% being singletons. Sample: PBMCs or a T cell subset sorted from them (not recorded which). All receptors derive from an adult woman who had mild COVID-19 (a few samples of this study predate the infection). Cell type and time point are not known. Each CDR3 is given with its conserved first and last residue. A D gene is named only where the DNA matches it firmly.

>TRBD2|TRBV15|TRBJ2-1
CATSRSSSTSGSAYNEQFF
>TRBD1|TRBV7-9|TRBJ2-3
CASSTTGGVYLRDTQYF
>-|TRBV30|TRBJ2-1
CAWSVLSARYNEQFF
>TRBD1|TRBV7-9|TRBJ2-6
CASSAGTGGSGANVLTF
>-|TRBV27|TRBJ1-2
CASSLFFWSTANYGYTF
>TRBD1|TRBV19|TRBJ2-5
CASSRKTGTYQETQYF
>-|TRBV4-3|TRBJ2-2
CASSQDGVGETGELFF
>-|TRBV12-3/TRBV12-4|TRBJ2-7
CASSWGGYEQYF
>-|TRBV6-2/TRBV6-3|TRBJ2-1
CASRPPSSYNEQFF
>-|TRBV7-2|TRBJ2-1
CASLVGRGNNEQFF
>TRBD1|TRBV5-6|TRBJ2-3
CASSLNPLDTGGEDTQYF
>-|TRBV5-1|TRBJ2-1
CASSLESGASYNEQFF
>-|TRBV4-1|TRBJ1-1
CASRITDGGSDTEAFF
>TRBD1|TRBV5-1|TRBJ1-6
CASGTGDYNSPLHF
>-|TRBV27|TRBJ2-4
CASSEQGFGAKNIQYF
>TRBD2|TRBV7-8|TRBJ2-3
CASSLEASGGRTDTQYF
>-|TRBV3-1|TRBJ2-3
CASSQGATDTQYF
>-|TRBV7-9|TRBJ2-7
CASSLPGPPAEQYF